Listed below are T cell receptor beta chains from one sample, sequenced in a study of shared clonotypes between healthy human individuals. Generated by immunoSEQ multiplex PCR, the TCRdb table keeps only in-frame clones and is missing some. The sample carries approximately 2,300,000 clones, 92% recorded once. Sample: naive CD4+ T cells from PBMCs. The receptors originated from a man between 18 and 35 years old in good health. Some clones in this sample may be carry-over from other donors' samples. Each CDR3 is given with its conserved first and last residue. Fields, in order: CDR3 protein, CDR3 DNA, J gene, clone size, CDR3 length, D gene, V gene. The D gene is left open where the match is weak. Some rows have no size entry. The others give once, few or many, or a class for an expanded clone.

cdr3_aa: CASSSLSGRGYTF
cdr3_nt: TGTGCCAGCAGTTCCCTGTCTGGCAGGGGCTACACCTTC
j_call: TRBJ1-2
clone_size: .
cdr3_length: 13
d_call: .
v_call: TRBV28

cdr3_aa: CASSFDRAGKLFF
cdr3_nt: TGTGCCAGCAGCTTTGACAGGGCCGGAAAACTGTTTTTT
j_call: TRBJ1-4
clone_size: .
cdr3_length: 13
d_call: TRBD1
v_call: TRBV5-6

cdr3_aa: CASSLRGPSGGSGYTF
cdr3_nt: TGTGCCAGCAGCTTAAGGGGTCCGTCGGGAGGGTCCGGCTACACCTTC
j_call: TRBJ1-2
clone_size: .
cdr3_length: 16
d_call: .
v_call: TRBV7-2

cdr3_aa: CASSFGTDYEQYF
cdr3_nt: TGCGCCAGCAGCTTTGGGACAGACTACGAGCAGTACTTC
j_call: TRBJ2-7
clone_size: .
cdr3_length: 13
d_call: TRBD1
v_call: TRBV5-1

cdr3_aa: CASSRDREQFF
cdr3_nt: TGTGCCAGCTCACGGGACAGGGAACAGTTCTTC
j_call: TRBJ2-1
clone_size: .
cdr3_length: 11
d_call: TRBD1
v_call: TRBV18

cdr3_aa: CASSQRKSSSYNEQFF
cdr3_nt: TGTGCCAGCAGCCAAAGGAAGAGTAGCTCCTACAATGAGCAGTTCTTC
j_call: TRBJ2-1
clone_size: .
cdr3_length: 16
d_call: .
v_call: TRBV14

cdr3_aa: CASSSRLAATYNEQFF
cdr3_nt: TGTGCCAGTAGTTCTCGACTAGCGGCAACCTACAATGAGCAGTTCTTC
j_call: TRBJ2-1
clone_size: .
cdr3_length: 16
d_call: TRBD2
v_call: TRBV19

cdr3_aa: CASSLSGDTEAFF
cdr3_nt: TGTGCCAGCAGCTTATCGGGGGACACTGAAGCTTTCTTT
j_call: TRBJ1-1
clone_size: .
cdr3_length: 13
d_call: .
v_call: TRBV11-2

cdr3_aa: CASSFVGGKGNEQFF
cdr3_nt: TGCGCCAGCAGCTTCGTGGGAGGGAAAGGCAATGAGCAGTTCTTC
j_call: TRBJ2-1
clone_size: .
cdr3_length: 15
d_call: TRBD2
v_call: TRBV5-1

cdr3_aa: CASSQDRNTEAFF
cdr3_nt: TGTGCCAGCAGCCAGGACAGGAACACTGAAGCTTTCTTT
j_call: TRBJ1-1
clone_size: .
cdr3_length: 13
d_call: .
v_call: TRBV16

cdr3_aa: CASLKRESTDTQYF
cdr3_nt: TGTGCCAGCCTCAAGCGGGAGAGCACAGATACGCAGTATTTT
j_call: TRBJ2-3
clone_size: .
cdr3_length: 14
d_call: TRBD2
v_call: TRBV6-6

cdr3_aa: CASSDPGQGGSSPLHF
cdr3_nt: TGTGCCAGCAGTGATCCGGGACAGGGAGGAAGTTCACCCCTCCACTTT
j_call: TRBJ1-6
clone_size: .
cdr3_length: 16
d_call: TRBD1
v_call: TRBV25-1

cdr3_aa: CASSLDRDLSYEQYF
cdr3_nt: TGTGCCAGCAGCTTAGACAGGGACCTCTCCTACGAGCAGTACTTC
j_call: TRBJ2-7
clone_size: .
cdr3_length: 15
d_call: .
v_call: TRBV7-9

cdr3_aa: CASSQDPDRTRTDTQYF
cdr3_nt: TGCGCCAGCAGCCAAGACCCCGACAGGACCCGCACAGATACGCAGTATTTT
j_call: TRBJ2-3
clone_size: .
cdr3_length: 17
d_call: .
v_call: TRBV4-1

cdr3_aa: CASSLVRGGYGYTF
cdr3_nt: TGTGCCAGCAGTTTGGTTAGGGGAGGCTATGGCTACACCTTC
j_call: TRBJ1-2
clone_size: .
cdr3_length: 14
d_call: .
v_call: TRBV28

cdr3_aa: CASSPGTSGLGTDTQYF
cdr3_nt: TGTGCCAGCAGCCCTGGGACTAGCGGCCTTGGCACAGATACGCAGTATTTT
j_call: TRBJ2-3
clone_size: .
cdr3_length: 17
d_call: TRBD2
v_call: TRBV7-7

cdr3_aa: CASSPRTGGSYEQYF
cdr3_nt: TGCGCCAGCAGCCCAAGGACAGGAGGATCCTACGAGCAGTACTTC
j_call: TRBJ2-7
clone_size: .
cdr3_length: 15
d_call: TRBD1
v_call: TRBV5-1

cdr3_aa: CASSVGLVSGANVLTF
cdr3_nt: TGCGCCAGCAGCGTCGGACTGGTCTCTGGGGCCAACGTCCTGACTTTC
j_call: TRBJ2-6
clone_size: once
cdr3_length: 16
d_call: .
v_call: TRBV5-1

cdr3_aa: CASSLQQGAIGVEQYF
cdr3_nt: TGCGCCAGCAGCTTACAGCAGGGGGCTATTGGGGTCGAGCAGTACTTC
j_call: TRBJ2-7
clone_size: once
cdr3_length: 16
d_call: TRBD1
v_call: TRBV5-1

cdr3_aa: CASSSRGDDYEQYF
cdr3_nt: TGCGCCAGCAGCTCCAGGGGCGACGACTACGAGCAGTACTTC
j_call: TRBJ2-7
clone_size: .
cdr3_length: 14
d_call: .
v_call: TRBV5-1

cdr3_aa: CASSNGRTGQYF
cdr3_nt: TGTGCCAGCAGCAACGGGCGAACCGGGCAGTACTTC
j_call: TRBJ2-7
clone_size: .
cdr3_length: 12
d_call: .
v_call: TRBV11-1

cdr3_aa: CASSATGTDTQYF
cdr3_nt: TGTGCCAGCAGTGCTACAGGGACAGATACGCAGTATTTT
j_call: TRBJ2-3
clone_size: .
cdr3_length: 13
d_call: .
v_call: TRBV7-3

cdr3_aa: CASSPIAGRGAQYF
cdr3_nt: TGTGCCAGCAGCCCTATAGCGGGGCGCGGGGCCCAGTACTTC
j_call: TRBJ2-5
clone_size: .
cdr3_length: 14
d_call: TRBD2
v_call: TRBV13

cdr3_aa: CASSLGPGGLTMDEQYF
cdr3_nt: TGCGCCAGCAGCTTGGGGCCCGGGGGCCTCACTATGGACGAGCAGTACTTC
j_call: TRBJ2-7
clone_size: .
cdr3_length: 17
d_call: .
v_call: TRBV5-1

cdr3_aa: CSVGLPNTEAFF
cdr3_nt: TGCAGCGTGGGACTCCCTAACACTGAAGCTTTCTTT
j_call: TRBJ1-1
clone_size: .
cdr3_length: 12
d_call: .
v_call: TRBV29-1

cdr3_aa: CASSLISGSTDTQYF
cdr3_nt: TGTGCCAGCAGCTTGATTAGCGGGAGCACAGATACGCAGTATTTT
j_call: TRBJ2-3
clone_size: .
cdr3_length: 15
d_call: TRBD2
v_call: TRBV7-3

cdr3_aa: CASRRASGRSDTQYF
cdr3_nt: TGTGCCAGTAGGAGGGCTAGCGGGAGATCAGATACGCAGTATTTT
j_call: TRBJ2-3
clone_size: .
cdr3_length: 15
d_call: TRBD2
v_call: TRBV19

cdr3_aa: CSVEGRGSRETQYF
cdr3_nt: TGCAGCGTTGAGGGTCGGGGCAGCCGAGAGACCCAGTACTTC
j_call: TRBJ2-5
clone_size: .
cdr3_length: 14
d_call: .
v_call: TRBV29-1

cdr3_aa: CAWANRDDQPQHF
cdr3_nt: TGTGCCTGGGCCAACAGGGACGATCAGCCCCAGCATTTT
j_call: TRBJ1-5
clone_size: .
cdr3_length: 13
d_call: .
v_call: TRBV30

cdr3_aa: CASSPRTNKQGEQYF
cdr3_nt: TGTGCCAGCAGCCCGCGGACAAACAAGCAGGGGGAGCAGTACTTC
j_call: TRBJ2-7
clone_size: .
cdr3_length: 15
d_call: .
v_call: TRBV7-4

cdr3_aa: CSVGPGWDEQYF
cdr3_nt: TGCAGCGTTGGCCCTGGGTGGGACGAGCAGTACTTC
j_call: TRBJ2-7
clone_size: .
cdr3_length: 12
d_call: .
v_call: TRBV29-1

cdr3_aa: CASSESVGAGSNEKLFF
cdr3_nt: TGTGCCAGCAGTGAATCTGTTGGGGCAGGGTCTAATGAAAAACTGTTTTTT
j_call: TRBJ1-4
clone_size: .
cdr3_length: 17
d_call: .
v_call: TRBV6-1

cdr3_aa: CASSIHRGPYEQYF
cdr3_nt: TGTGCCAGTAGTATCCACCGGGGTCCCTACGAGCAGTACTTC
j_call: TRBJ2-7
clone_size: once
cdr3_length: 14
d_call: .
v_call: TRBV19

cdr3_aa: CASSLLPGQGTGELFF
cdr3_nt: TGTGCCAGCAGTTTACTGCCCGGACAGGGTACCGGGGAGCTGTTTTTT
j_call: TRBJ2-2
clone_size: .
cdr3_length: 16
d_call: TRBD1
v_call: TRBV28

cdr3_aa: CASSPPVRTETQYF
cdr3_nt: TGCGCCAGCAGCCCACCAGTCCGTACGGAGACCCAGTACTTC
j_call: TRBJ2-5
clone_size: .
cdr3_length: 14
d_call: .
v_call: TRBV4-1

cdr3_aa: CASRGGGGRHNEQFF
cdr3_nt: TGTGCCAGTAGGGGGGGAGGTGGCCGGCACAATGAGCAGTTCTTC
j_call: TRBJ2-1
clone_size: .
cdr3_length: 15
d_call: .
v_call: TRBV19

cdr3_aa: CASSFGRGGNTIYF
cdr3_nt: TGTGCCAGCAGCTTTGGCAGGGGAGGAAACACCATATATTTT
j_call: TRBJ1-3
clone_size: few
cdr3_length: 14
d_call: .
v_call: TRBV11-2

cdr3_aa: CASSLWGLDRVADNEQFF
cdr3_nt: TGCGCCAGCAGCTTGTGGGGTCTGGACAGGGTCGCCGACAATGAGCAGTTCTTC
j_call: TRBJ2-1
clone_size: .
cdr3_length: 18
d_call: TRBD1
v_call: TRBV5-1

cdr3_aa: CASTREGGMRQPQHF
cdr3_nt: TGTGCCAGCACTCGGGAGGGGGGGATGCGTCAGCCCCAGCATTTT
j_call: TRBJ1-5
clone_size: once
cdr3_length: 15
d_call: .
v_call: TRBV28

cdr3_aa: CASSLGGLAGASYEQYF
cdr3_nt: TGTGCCAGCAGCTTAGGGGGTCTAGCGGGAGCCTCCTACGAGCAGTACTTC
j_call: TRBJ2-7
clone_size: .
cdr3_length: 17
d_call: TRBD2
v_call: TRBV7-8

cdr3_aa: CASSQDPFNRDQPQHF
cdr3_nt: TGTGCCAGCAGCCAAGATCCATTCAACCGCGATCAGCCCCAGCATTTT
j_call: TRBJ1-5
clone_size: few
cdr3_length: 16
d_call: .
v_call: TRBV4-2

cdr3_aa: CASSLFPGLNGYTF
cdr3_nt: TGTGCCAGCAGCTTATTCCCAGGGCTGAATGGCTACACCTTC
j_call: TRBJ1-2
clone_size: few
cdr3_length: 14
d_call: .
v_call: TRBV7-9

cdr3_aa: CASSFLKTDNYGYTF
cdr3_nt: TGTGCCAGCAGCTTCTTAAAGACAGATAACTATGGCTACACCTTC
j_call: TRBJ1-2
clone_size: .
cdr3_length: 15
d_call: .
v_call: TRBV7-9

cdr3_aa: CASRPFGQPQETQYF
cdr3_nt: TGTGCCAGCAGACCCTTCGGACAGCCACAAGAGACCCAGTACTTC
j_call: TRBJ2-5
clone_size: .
cdr3_length: 15
d_call: .
v_call: TRBV27

cdr3_aa: CASSLERGRGSYNEQFF
cdr3_nt: TGTGCCAGCAGCCTAGAGCGCGGGAGGGGGTCCTACAATGAGCAGTTCTTC
j_call: TRBJ2-1
clone_size: .
cdr3_length: 17
d_call: TRBD2
v_call: TRBV7-3

cdr3_aa: CASSYRDQGSDTQYF
cdr3_nt: TGTGCCAGCAGCTACCGGGACCAGGGCTCAGATACGCAGTATTTT
j_call: TRBJ2-3
clone_size: .
cdr3_length: 15
d_call: .
v_call: TRBV7-2

cdr3_aa: CASSLTIGALRGGPTDTQYF
cdr3_nt: TGTGCCAGCAGTTTGACTATAGGGGCCCTTAGAGGGGGGCCCACAGATACGCAGTATTTT
j_call: TRBJ2-3
clone_size: .
cdr3_length: 20
d_call: .
v_call: TRBV28

cdr3_aa: CASSLRGGTEQYF
cdr3_nt: TGTGCCAGCAGCTTAAGGGGAGGAACGGAGCAGTACTTC
j_call: TRBJ2-7
clone_size: once
cdr3_length: 13
d_call: .
v_call: TRBV7-9

cdr3_aa: CAISRREGRYNEQFF
cdr3_nt: TGTGCCATCAGCAGGCGGGAGGGACGCTACAATGAGCAGTTCTTC
j_call: TRBJ2-1
clone_size: .
cdr3_length: 15
d_call: TRBD2
v_call: TRBV10-3

cdr3_aa: CASSHSSFQETQYF
cdr3_nt: TGTGCCAGCAGCCACAGTTCGTTCCAAGAGACCCAGTACTTC
j_call: TRBJ2-5
clone_size: .
cdr3_length: 14
d_call: .
v_call: TRBV7-2

cdr3_aa: CASSHGTSGVYEQYF
cdr3_nt: TGTGCCAGCAGTCATGGGACTAGCGGAGTCTACGAGCAGTACTTC
j_call: TRBJ2-7
clone_size: .
cdr3_length: 15
d_call: TRBD2
v_call: TRBV7-2

cdr3_aa: CASSLKGRGGSFYGYTF
cdr3_nt: TGTGCCAGCAGCCTTAAGGGTCGGGGGGGTTCCTTCTATGGCTACACCTTC
j_call: TRBJ1-2
clone_size: .
cdr3_length: 17
d_call: .
v_call: TRBV27

cdr3_aa: CASSKGLGKAFF
cdr3_nt: TGTGCCAGTAGTAAGGGGCTGGGTAAAGCTTTCTTT
j_call: TRBJ1-1
clone_size: few
cdr3_length: 12
d_call: .
v_call: TRBV19

cdr3_aa: CASSYSTSGISYEQYF
cdr3_nt: TGTGCCAGCAGTTACTCGACTAGCGGGATTTCTTACGAGCAGTACTTC
j_call: TRBJ2-7
clone_size: .
cdr3_length: 16
d_call: TRBD2
v_call: TRBV6-5

cdr3_aa: CASSLAGVNRRQYF
cdr3_nt: TGTGCCAGCAGCTTGGCAGGGGTAAATCGGAGGCAGTACTTC
j_call: TRBJ2-7
clone_size: .
cdr3_length: 14
d_call: .
v_call: TRBV5-6

cdr3_aa: CASSLSGRGYNEQFF
cdr3_nt: TGTGCCAGCAGCTTAAGCGGCAGGGGTTACAATGAGCAGTTCTTC
j_call: TRBJ2-1
clone_size: .
cdr3_length: 15
d_call: .
v_call: TRBV11-3

cdr3_aa: CASNQAGGPYNEQFF
cdr3_nt: TGTGCCAGCAACCAAGCGGGAGGGCCGTACAATGAGCAGTTCTTC
j_call: TRBJ2-1
clone_size: once
cdr3_length: 15
d_call: TRBD2
v_call: TRBV2